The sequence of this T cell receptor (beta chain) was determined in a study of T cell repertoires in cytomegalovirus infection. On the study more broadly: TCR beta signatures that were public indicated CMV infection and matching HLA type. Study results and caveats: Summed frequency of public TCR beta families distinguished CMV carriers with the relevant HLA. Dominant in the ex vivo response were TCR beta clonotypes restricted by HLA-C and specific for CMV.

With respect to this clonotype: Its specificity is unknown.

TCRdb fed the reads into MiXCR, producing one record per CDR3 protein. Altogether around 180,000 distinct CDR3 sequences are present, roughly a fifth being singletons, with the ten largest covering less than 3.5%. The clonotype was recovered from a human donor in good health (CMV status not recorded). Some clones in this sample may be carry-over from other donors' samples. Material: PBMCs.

DNA of the CDR3: TGTGCCAGCAGTTCACTAGTGGGGGAGACCCAGTACTTC. Protein sequence: CASSSLVGETQYF. V and J are TRBV27 and TRBJ2-5; a weak D match, TRBD2 (5 bases). This CDR3 spans 13 amino acids. Germline CDR1 and CDR2: MNHEY and SMNVEV (reference sequence). V lost 4 bases and J lost 5, with 11 bases in between.